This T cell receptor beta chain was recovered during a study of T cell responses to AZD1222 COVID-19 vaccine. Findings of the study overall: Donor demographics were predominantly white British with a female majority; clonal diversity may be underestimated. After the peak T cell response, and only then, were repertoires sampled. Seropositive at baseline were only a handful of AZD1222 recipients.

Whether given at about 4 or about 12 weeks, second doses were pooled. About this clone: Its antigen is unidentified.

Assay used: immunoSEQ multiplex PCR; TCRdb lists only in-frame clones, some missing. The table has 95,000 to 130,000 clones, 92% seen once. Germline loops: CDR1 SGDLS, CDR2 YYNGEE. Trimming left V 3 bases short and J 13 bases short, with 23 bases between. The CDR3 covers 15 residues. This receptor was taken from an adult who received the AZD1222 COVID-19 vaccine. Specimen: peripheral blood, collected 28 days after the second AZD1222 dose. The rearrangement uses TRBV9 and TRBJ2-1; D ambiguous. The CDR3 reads CASSGVGLGRNFQFF. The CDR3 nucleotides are TGTGCCAGCAGCGGGGTGGGCTTAGGGCGGAACTTCCAGTTCTTC.